These T cell receptor beta chains were read from a single sample in a study of identifying expanded T cells in peripheral blood. The table came from immunoSEQ multiplex PCR; TCRdb's copy has only in-frame clones and leaves some out. The repertoire includes about 81,000 clones, about four fifths of them detected once, and around 20% sits in the top ten. Sequencing input: blood. The receptors were sampled from a person aged 18-70 years in good health. The CDR3 runs from the conserved cysteine through the conserved F or W. Each record gives: D gene, clone size, J gene, V gene, CDR3 protein, CDR3 DNA. D genes are given only for firm matches. A clone size is listed for some rows: how often the clone was seen (once, few, many), or a class if it is expanded.

>NA|NA|TRBJ2-3|TRBV7-3
CASTREGQSTDTQYF
TGTGCCAGCACCCGGGAGGGACAGAGCACAGATACGCAGTATTTT
>NA|NA|TRBJ2-3|TRBV30
CAWRGVGGTDTQYF
TGTGCCTGGAGGGGGGTGGGTGGCACAGATACGCAGTATTTT
>TRBD1|NA|TRBJ2-7|TRBV29-1
CSVTSRSGTVLYEQYF
TGCAGCGTTACCAGTAGGTCCGGGACAGTCCTCTACGAGCAGTACTTC
>NA|NA|TRBJ1-1|TRBV6-6
CASSYVAVNTEAFF
TGTGCCAGCAGTTACGTTGCCGTGAACACTGAAGCTTTCTTT
>TRBD1|once|TRBJ2-5|TRBV2
CANSLGQEQETQYF
TGTGCCAACTCACTGGGACAGGAACAAGAGACCCAGTACTTC
>TRBD1|NA|TRBJ1-4|TRBV4-2
CASSQSGTGNTEKLFF
TGTGCCAGCAGCCAGTCCGGGACAGGAAATACTGAAAAACTGTTTTTT
>NA|NA|TRBJ2-3|TRBV7-2
CASSLHSTDTQYF
TGTGCCAGCAGCTTACACAGCACAGATACGCAGTATTTT
>NA|NA|TRBJ1-2|TRBV30
CAWSVGEAYGYTF
TGTGCCTGGAGTGTAGGGGAGGCCTATGGCTACACCTTC
>TRBD2|once|TRBJ2-7|TRBV28
CASSLLAGVSYEQYF
TGTGCCAGCAGCTTACTAGCGGGTGTCTCCTACGAGCAGTACTTC
>TRBD2|NA|TRBJ2-7|TRBV7-6
CASSLILSGGTYEQYF
TGTGCCAGCAGCTTAATTCTCAGCGGGGGGACCTACGAGCAGTACTTC
>NA|NA|TRBJ2-4|TRBV7-9
CASSLDRGPGAKNIQYF
TGTGCCAGCAGCTTAGATCGGGGGCCGGGGGCCAAAAACATTCAGTACTTC
>NA|few|TRBJ1-4|TRBV18
CASSLRQAGEKLFF
TGTGCCAGCTCACTTCGACAGGCCGGCGAAAAACTGTTTTTT
>NA|NA|TRBJ1-3|TRBV19
CASSIELPGPGGTIYF
TGTGCCAGTAGTATAGAGTTGCCAGGCCCTGGTGGCACCATATATTTT
>NA|NA|TRBJ2-7|TRBV7-2
CASSLELYEQYF
TGTGCCAGCAGCTTAGAGCTTTACGAGCAGTACTTC
>TRBD2|few|TRBJ2-2|TRBV19
CASSIDQAGDLANTGELFF
TGTGCCAGTAGTATAGATCAAGCGGGAGACCTAGCGAACACCGGGGAGCTGTTTTTT
>NA|few|TRBJ1-4|TRBV7-3
CASSLDHWREKLFF
TGTGCCAGCAGCTTAGACCACTGGCGTGAAAAACTGTTTTTT